The rows below give T cell receptor beta chains drawn from one sample of a study of identifying expanded T cells in peripheral blood. Sequencing used immunoSEQ multiplex PCR; TCRdb keeps in-frame clones, though not all of them. This sample has 100,000 or so clones, with approximately 90% found just once. Source material: blood. These receptors were obtained from a person between 18 and 75 years old in good health. CDR3s include the opening cysteine and the closing phenylalanine or tryptophan. Fields, in order: CDR3 DNA, CDR3 protein, clone size, V gene, J gene, D gene. The D gene is left open where the match is weak. A clone size is listed for some rows: how often the clone was seen (once, few, many), or a class if it is expanded.

CDR3 DNA: TGTGCCAGCAGCTTAGCGGGGGCAGGGGAGATCTCCTACGAGCAGTACTTC
CDR3 protein: CASSLAGAGEISYEQYF
clone size: .
V gene: TRBV11-2
J gene: TRBJ2-7
D gene: .

CDR3 DNA: TGCGCCAGCAGTTTAGGACAGGCCGCTGGAAACACCATATATTTT
CDR3 protein: CASSLGQAAGNTIYF
clone size: .
V gene: TRBV5-1
J gene: TRBJ1-3
D gene: TRBD1

CDR3 DNA: TGTGCCAGCAGCGTAGTTTTAGGGGGCGGGACTGAAGCTTTCTTT
CDR3 protein: CASSVVLGGGTEAFF
clone size: once
V gene: TRBV9
J gene: TRBJ1-1
D gene: TRBD1

CDR3 DNA: TGTGCCAGCAGCTTGGTACCAGGGACCCACGAGCAGTACTTC
CDR3 protein: CASSLVPGTHEQYF
clone size: .
V gene: TRBV5-6
J gene: TRBJ2-7
D gene: .

CDR3 DNA: TGTGCCAGCAGCGCAGACGAGGGAAAAGAGACCCAGTACTTC
CDR3 protein: CASSADEGKETQYF
clone size: .
V gene: TRBV7-9
J gene: TRBJ2-5
D gene: .

CDR3 DNA: TGTGCCAGCAGTGAATTAGTGGTTTCGGAGACCCAGTACTTC
CDR3 protein: CASSELVVSETQYF
clone size: .
V gene: TRBV25-1
J gene: TRBJ2-5
D gene: .

CDR3 DNA: TGTGCCAGCAGCCGAGCGCGGGGGGTGGATGGCTACACCTTC
CDR3 protein: CASSRARGVDGYTF
clone size: .
V gene: TRBV14
J gene: TRBJ1-2
D gene: .

CDR3 DNA: TGTGCCAGCCGGGACAGGGATTCCTATGGCTACACCTTC
CDR3 protein: CASRDRDSYGYTF
clone size: few
V gene: TRBV6-6
J gene: TRBJ1-2
D gene: TRBD1

CDR3 DNA: TGCAGCGTTGAAGATCAAGGCAGGAGGACAGATACGCAGTATTTT
CDR3 protein: CSVEDQGRRTDTQYF
clone size: .
V gene: TRBV29-1
J gene: TRBJ2-3
D gene: .

CDR3 DNA: TGTGCCAGCAGTTTTGGAGGGACGTTCTTTATGAACACTGAAGCTTTCTTT
CDR3 protein: CASSFGGTFFMNTEAFF
clone size: .
V gene: TRBV28
J gene: TRBJ1-1
D gene: .

CDR3 DNA: TGTGCCAGCAGCGCGAGGATCCAAGAGACCCAGTACTTC
CDR3 protein: CASSARIQETQYF
clone size: .
V gene: TRBV7-3
J gene: TRBJ2-5
D gene: .

CDR3 DNA: TGTGCCAGCAGCTTAAAGCCAGGGGAGGTTGAGCAGTTCTTC
CDR3 protein: CASSLKPGEVEQFF
clone size: few
V gene: TRBV7-7
J gene: TRBJ2-1
D gene: .

CDR3 DNA: TGTGCCAGCTCCCACACCGGGGAGCTGTTTTTT
CDR3 protein: CASSHTGELFF
clone size: .
V gene: TRBV18
J gene: TRBJ2-2
D gene: .

CDR3 DNA: TGTGCCAGCAGCTTAAGGACAGGGGGCAAAGAGACCCAGTACTTC
CDR3 protein: CASSLRTGGKETQYF
clone size: .
V gene: TRBV7-3
J gene: TRBJ2-5
D gene: TRBD1

CDR3 DNA: TGCAGTGCCCTCCATAAAGAGACCCAGTACTTC
CDR3 protein: CSALHKETQYF
clone size: .
V gene: TRBV20-1
J gene: TRBJ2-5
D gene: .

CDR3 DNA: TGCAGCGTCGGACTAGCGGGCACAGATACGCAGTATTTT
CDR3 protein: CSVGLAGTDTQYF
clone size: .
V gene: TRBV29-1
J gene: TRBJ2-3
D gene: TRBD2

CDR3 DNA: TGTGCCAGCAGCCCGGGACTAGCGGGAGCAGATACGCAGTATTTT
CDR3 protein: CASSPGLAGADTQYF
clone size: .
V gene: TRBV7-9
J gene: TRBJ2-3
D gene: TRBD2

CDR3 DNA: TGTGCCAGCACCATTGGGGGGGACTATGGCTACACCTTC
CDR3 protein: CASTIGGDYGYTF
clone size: .
V gene: TRBV11-3
J gene: TRBJ1-2
D gene: .

CDR3 DNA: TGTGCCAGCAGCGCGGACACTTTCGGCACCGGGGAGCTGTTTTTT
CDR3 protein: CASSADTFGTGELFF
clone size: .
V gene: TRBV5-4
J gene: TRBJ2-2
D gene: .

CDR3 DNA: TGTGCCAGTAGTACGCCTGAACAGGGGGCCCGATTGTGGAATCAGCCCCAGCATTTT
CDR3 protein: CASSTPEQGARLWNQPQHF
clone size: .
V gene: TRBV19
J gene: TRBJ1-5
D gene: TRBD1

CDR3 DNA: TGTGCCAGCTCACCAGGACCAGCCAATTCACCCCTCCACTTT
CDR3 protein: CASSPGPANSPLHF
clone size: .
V gene: TRBV18
J gene: TRBJ1-6
D gene: .

CDR3 DNA: TGCAGCGTTGATAGGGGTATGGGCACTGAAGCTTTCTTT
CDR3 protein: CSVDRGMGTEAFF
clone size: .
V gene: TRBV29-1
J gene: TRBJ1-1
D gene: .

CDR3 DNA: TGCAGCGTCCTCCCTAAGGCAGGGGAGGAAAAACTGTTTTTT
CDR3 protein: CSVLPKAGEEKLFF
clone size: .
V gene: TRBV29-1
J gene: TRBJ1-4
D gene: .

CDR3 DNA: TGTGCCAGCAGCCCCGGAATTGAGGGATATCAGCCCCAGCATTTT
CDR3 protein: CASSPGIEGYQPQHF
clone size: .
V gene: TRBV7-9
J gene: TRBJ1-5
D gene: .

CDR3 DNA: TGTGCCAGCAGTTCAATGGGACTAGCGGGGATCGGCACAGATACGCAGTATTTT
CDR3 protein: CASSSMGLAGIGTDTQYF
clone size: .
V gene: TRBV2
J gene: TRBJ2-3
D gene: TRBD2

CDR3 DNA: TGTGCCAGCATGGGCTACTCCTACGAGCAGTACTTC
CDR3 protein: CASMGYSYEQYF
clone size: .
V gene: TRBV27
J gene: TRBJ2-7
D gene: .

CDR3 DNA: TGTGCCAGAAGCCTCCAAGGGACAGCTCTCTACAATGAGCAGTTCTTC
CDR3 protein: CARSLQGTALYNEQFF
clone size: once
V gene: TRBV5-3
J gene: TRBJ2-1
D gene: TRBD1

CDR3 DNA: TGTGCCTGGAGTGTTCAGGGGCACACTGAAGCTTTCTTT
CDR3 protein: CAWSVQGHTEAFF
clone size: .
V gene: TRBV30
J gene: TRBJ1-1
D gene: .

CDR3 DNA: TGTGCCAGTAGGACAGCCAACTATGGCTACACCTTC
CDR3 protein: CASRTANYGYTF
clone size: .
V gene: TRBV5-4
J gene: TRBJ1-2
D gene: .

CDR3 DNA: TGTGCCAGCAACCCGACTGGGGGTCGAGGAAACACTGAAGCTTTCTTT
CDR3 protein: CASNPTGGRGNTEAFF
clone size: few
V gene: TRBV2
J gene: TRBJ1-1
D gene: .

CDR3 DNA: TGTGCCAGTAGCCCCGCGACAGGGGGCCTCACGAAGACCCAGTACTTC
CDR3 protein: CASSPATGGLTKTQYF
clone size: .
V gene: TRBV19
J gene: TRBJ2-5
D gene: TRBD1

CDR3 DNA: TGCAGCCCGGCTGGTCAGCCCCAGCATTTT
CDR3 protein: CSPAGQPQHF
clone size: few
V gene: TRBV20-1
J gene: TRBJ1-5
D gene: .

CDR3 DNA: TGTGCCAGCAGCTTGGGATATCAGGGGGCAGGAAACACCATATATTTT
CDR3 protein: CASSLGYQGAGNTIYF
clone size: .
V gene: TRBV5-4
J gene: TRBJ1-3
D gene: TRBD1

CDR3 DNA: TGTGCCTGGAGTGGGAACTACGAGCAGTACTTC
CDR3 protein: CAWSGNYEQYF
clone size: .
V gene: TRBV30
J gene: TRBJ2-7
D gene: .

CDR3 DNA: TGTGCCAGCAGCCCGCGATTTGGGCTGGCTATCTACAATGAGCAGTTCTTC
CDR3 protein: CASSPRFGLAIYNEQFF
clone size: .
V gene: TRBV9
J gene: TRBJ2-1
D gene: .

CDR3 DNA: TGTGCCAGCAGCGGTACGGGAGGGTCCTACGAGCAGTACTTC
CDR3 protein: CASSGTGGSYEQYF
clone size: .
V gene: TRBV9
J gene: TRBJ2-7
D gene: TRBD2

CDR3 DNA: TGTGCCAGCAGCCAAGATACGAAACAGTATGGCTACACCTTC
CDR3 protein: CASSQDTKQYGYTF
clone size: once
V gene: TRBV14
J gene: TRBJ1-2
D gene: .

CDR3 DNA: TGTGCCAGCAGCATAGATGCCTACGAGCAGTACTTC
CDR3 protein: CASSIDAYEQYF
clone size: .
V gene: TRBV7-9
J gene: TRBJ2-7
D gene: .

CDR3 DNA: TGTGCCAGCAGTGAGGGGACTAGCGGCGCCTACGAGCAGTACTTC
CDR3 protein: CASSEGTSGAYEQYF
clone size: once
V gene: TRBV6-4
J gene: TRBJ2-7
D gene: TRBD2

CDR3 DNA: TGCGCCAGCAGCTTTTGGACAGGGTCCGGGGAGCTGTTTTTT
CDR3 protein: CASSFWTGSGELFF
clone size: once
V gene: TRBV5-1
J gene: TRBJ2-2
D gene: TRBD1

CDR3 DNA: TGTGCCAGCTCGAGGTCGGGCATTACGGAGACCCAGTACTTC
CDR3 protein: CASSRSGITETQYF
clone size: .
V gene: TRBV2
J gene: TRBJ2-5
D gene: .

CDR3 DNA: TGTGCCAGCACCCATAGGGGGGGGGAGAGGATCTATGGCTACACCTTC
CDR3 protein: CASTHRGGERIYGYTF
clone size: once
V gene: TRBV28
J gene: TRBJ1-2
D gene: .

CDR3 DNA: TGCGCCAGCAGCTTGGGGGGGCCCTACGAGCAGTACTTC
CDR3 protein: CASSLGGPYEQYF
clone size: .
V gene: TRBV5-1
J gene: TRBJ2-7
D gene: .

CDR3 DNA: TGTGCCAGCAGTTACGGCACGGGTGGAACAGATACGCAGTATTTT
CDR3 protein: CASSYGTGGTDTQYF
clone size: .
V gene: TRBV6-8
J gene: TRBJ2-3
D gene: .

CDR3 DNA: TGTGCCAGCAGTCGGGGGAACACTGAAGCTTTCTTT
CDR3 protein: CASSRGNTEAFF
clone size: .
V gene: TRBV27
J gene: TRBJ1-1
D gene: .

CDR3 DNA: TGTGCCAGCAGCCAAGACCAGCAGCCTGGAAACACCATATATTTT
CDR3 protein: CASSQDQQPGNTIYF
clone size: .
V gene: TRBV4-2
J gene: TRBJ1-3
D gene: .

CDR3 DNA: TGCGCCAGCCGGGACACCAAGAACACTGAAGCTTTCTTT
CDR3 protein: CASRDTKNTEAFF
clone size: .
V gene: TRBV5-1
J gene: TRBJ1-1
D gene: .

CDR3 DNA: TGTGCCAGCAGCATACCGGGACAGGGGGCCACCGGGGAGCTGTTTTTT
CDR3 protein: CASSIPGQGATGELFF
clone size: .
V gene: TRBV5-4
J gene: TRBJ2-2
D gene: TRBD1

CDR3 DNA: TGTGCCAGCAGACCCCCGGGACTAGCTTACGAGCAGTACTTC
CDR3 protein: CASRPPGLAYEQYF
clone size: .
V gene: TRBV6-6
J gene: TRBJ2-7
D gene: TRBD2

CDR3 DNA: TGTGCCAGTGTCCCACTAGGGAAGAACTCCTACAATGAGCAGTTCTTC
CDR3 protein: CASVPLGKNSYNEQFF
clone size: .
V gene: TRBV7-6
J gene: TRBJ2-1
D gene: .

CDR3 DNA: TGTGCCAGCAGCAGGACAGGGGGAAATGAGCAGTTCTTC
CDR3 protein: CASSRTGGNEQFF
clone size: .
V gene: TRBV7-2
J gene: TRBJ2-1
D gene: TRBD1

CDR3 DNA: TGTGCCAGCAGTCCCATAGCGGGGGGTTATTATGAGCAGTTCTTC
CDR3 protein: CASSPIAGGYYEQFF
clone size: .
V gene: TRBV6-4
J gene: TRBJ2-1
D gene: TRBD2

CDR3 DNA: TGCGCCAGCAGCCCCGGGACTAGCGGGTGGGAACCCAGGGATACGCAGTATTTT
CDR3 protein: CASSPGTSGWEPRDTQYF
clone size: .
V gene: TRBV5-1
J gene: TRBJ2-3
D gene: TRBD2

CDR3 DNA: TGTGCCAGCACCCCGGGACAGGGAGCCTACGAGCAGTACTTC
CDR3 protein: CASTPGQGAYEQYF
clone size: .
V gene: TRBV2
J gene: TRBJ2-7
D gene: TRBD1

CDR3 DNA: TGCGCCAGCCGCCGCGACAGGAACTATGGCTACACCTTC
CDR3 protein: CASRRDRNYGYTF
clone size: .
V gene: TRBV5-1
J gene: TRBJ1-2
D gene: .

CDR3 DNA: TGTGCCAGCACTCCCGGGGCGGGAGGGGGGGAGCAGTTCTTC
CDR3 protein: CASTPGAGGGEQFF
clone size: .
V gene: TRBV27
J gene: TRBJ2-1
D gene: TRBD2